This section outlines one T cell receptor (beta chain) sequence together with its context. Its specificity is unknown. Clones were sequenced by immunoSEQ multiplex PCR, and TCRdb holds only the in-frame ones, with some missing. The repertoire includes approximately 140,000 clones, roughly 80% of them detected once, and around 4.1% sits in the top ten. This sample is drawn from a study of T cell responses to AZD1222 COVID-19 vaccine. Study results and caveats: Possibly, clonal diversity was underestimated; donors were largely white British and included more females. Close to half of all spike-specific TCRs reportedly target regions of the variants that are unmutated. AZD1222 recipients seropositive at baseline numbered only six or seven.

Germline-derived CDR1 and CDR2 are SNHLY and FYNNEI. V dropped 5 bases and J dropped 7 bases, with 14 bases sitting between them. This CDR3 has 13 residues. The sample in question was peripheral blood, obtained on day 0 of MenACWY control vaccination. The J gene is TRBJ1-2, the V gene TRBV2, with a weak D call TRBD1 (5 bases). The clonotype was recovered from an adult in good health. The CDR3 DNA reads as TGTGCCAGCAGTCGGGAGGGGCCCGGTGGCTACACCTTC. Amino acid sequence: CASSREGPGGYTF.